The 14 T cell receptor beta chains below were found in one sample sequenced in a study of persistence of HIV-infected CD4 T cells. Cells were stimulated with CMV-infected fibroblast lysates at 8 to 10 ug/mL. Sorting selected CD4+ T cells upregulating both CD40 ligand and CD69. This was the immunoSEQ version 4 assay in survey mode. Some clones are missing from TCRdb's copy, which holds only in-frame ones; the method was immunoSEQ multiplex PCR. The sample lists roughly 17,000 clones, roughly two thirds occurring once. These TCRs' antigens remain unknown. This specimen consisted of CD4+ T cells sorted from PBMCs after approximately 20-hour stimulation, obtained from a patient who received antiretroviral therapy. The receptor set was obtained from an adult woman with HIV who was CMV-seropositive.

The chain has TRBV18 and TRBJ2-3; D gene uncertain. This CDR3 region has 14 residues. Germline V gives CDR1 KGHSH, CDR2 LQKENI. Trimming took off 0 bases at V and 6 bases at J, with 10 bases between the two ends. The CDR3 spells CASSPPSPADTQYF. Written as DNA, the CDR3 is TGTGCCAGCTCACCACCGAGCCCAGCTGATACGCAGTATTTT.

The chain has TRBV7-2 and TRBJ2-1; 9 bases line up with TRBD2. CDR1 is SGHTA and CDR2 is FQGNSA in the germline V gene. V shed 1 base, J shed 4 bases, and the junction held 5 bases outside the gene matches. The CDR3 runs 16 residues. CDR3 DNA sequence: TGTGCCAGCAGCTTAGAGCGGGGGGCCTTATACAATGAGCAGTTCTTC. Protein: CASSLERGALYNEQFF.

The genes are TRBV5-4 and TRBJ2-1; no clear D gene. V was trimmed by 7 bases and J by 0 bases, leaving 11 bases between them. The germline V gene has CDR1 SGHNT and CDR2 YYREEE (reference sequence). This CDR3 has 14 amino acids. The CDR3 reads CASGLSGSYNEQFF. Here the CDR3 DNA reads TGTGCCAGCGGTCTAAGTGGCTCCTACAATGAGCAGTTCTTC.

This clone was detected a few times. The rearrangement joins TRBV5-1 to TRBJ2-5; tentatively, D is TRBD1 (6 bases). The CDR3 is made up of 15 amino acids. Germline loops: CDR1 SGHRS, CDR2 YFSETQ. V was cut by 1 base and J by 1 base, with 11 bases left in between. The DNA of the CDR3 is TGCGCCAGCAGCTTGTCGGACAGAACCCAAGAGACCCAGTACTTC. As protein: CASSLSDRTQETQYF.

This clone appeared a few times. The V gene is TRBV7-2, the J gene TRBJ1-2; maybe TRBD1 (6 bases). Germline V lookup: CDR1 SGHTA, CDR2 FQGNSA. This CDR3 has 15 amino acids. Trimming pared 1 base from V and 4 bases from J, leaving 13 bases between. In DNA form, the CDR3 reads TGTGCCAGCAGCTTAGGGGGGCAGGCGCTCTATGGCTACACCTTC. This codes for CASSLGGQALYGYTF. Looking up the rest from reference TRBV7-2 and TRBJ1-2 gives the full variable domain: GAGVSQSPSNKVTEKGKDVELRCDPISGHTALYWYRQSLGQGLEFLIYFQGNSAPDKSGLPSDRFSAERTGGSVSTLTIQRTQQEDSAVYLCASSLGGQALYGYTFGSGTRLTVV.

This clone is a singleton in its sample. The chain recombines TRBV29-1 with TRBJ1-1; the match to TRBD1 covers 9 bases. The CDR3 spans 15 residues. The V segment lost 5 bases and the J segment 4 bases; nucleotides outside the gene matches: 11. CDR1 SQVTM and CDR2 ANQGSEA come from the germline V gene. This CDR3 reads CSVKKQGAMGTEAFF. The CDR3 DNA is TGCAGCGTTAAGAAACAGGGGGCTATGGGCACTGAAGCTTTCTTT.

This clone was seen only once. V and J are TRBV5-1 and TRBJ1-2; the match to TRBD1 covers 9 bases. This CDR3 comprises 14 residues. The ends lost 0 bases at V and 7 bases at J; junction bases unmatched: 4. Germline loops: CDR1 SGHRS, CDR2 YFSETQ. CDR3 residues: CASSLEGTGLGYTF. In DNA form, the CDR3 reads TGCGCCAGCAGCTTGGAAGGGACAGGGCTTGGCTACACCTTC. Using reference TRBV5-1 and TRBJ1-2 for the parts outside the CDR3, the full variable domain is KAGVTQTPRYLIKTRGQQVTLSCSPISGHRSVSWYQQTPGQGLQFLFEYFSETQRNKGNFPGRFSGRQFSNSRSEMNVSTLELGDSALYLCASSLEGTGLGYTFGSGTRLTVV.

The chain uses TRBV24-1 and TRBJ2-3, with a tentative D call TRBD1 (6 bases). The CDR3 covers 16 residues. Germline V CDR1 and CDR2: KGHDR, SFDVKD. The V end was cut by 3 bases, the J end by 2 bases, with 14 bases between. Here the CDR3 DNA reads TGTGCCACCAGTGATGGACTCAGGGGATACACAGATACGCAGTATTTT. Amino acids: CATSDGLRGYTDTQYF.

In DNA form, the CDR3 reads TGTGCCAGCAGCCGAGGACAGGGTGACTACGAGCAGTACGTC. Its translation: CASSRGQGDYEQYV. V gene TRBV7-9 combines with J gene TRBJ2-7; TRBD1 matches at 8 bases. Germline assignment: CDR1 SEHNR and CDR2 FQNEAQ (reference sequence). After removal of 5 bases from V and 3 bases from J, the junction contained 6 bases not matched to a gene. The CDR3 extends over 14 amino acids.

This clone is judged medium-sized (0.01 to 0.1%). The chain has TRBV2 and TRBJ2-1; TRBD2 agrees at 8 bases. The J segment lost 10 bases and the V segment lost 7 bases, leaving 12 bases of the junction unmatched. The CDR3 is 14 residues long. Germline V gives CDR1 SNHLY, CDR2 FYNNEI. In nucleotides, the CDR3 is TGTGCCAGCACCCAAGGTCTAGCGGGCCAAGAGCAGTTCTTC. Protein: CASTQGLAGQEQFF.

This clone was seen a few times. The J gene is TRBJ1-6, the V gene TRBV6-5; D is possibly TRBD1 (5 bases). The germline V and J ends were trimmed by 3 bases and 0 bases, with 9 bases remaining between them. CDR1 and CDR2 (germline): MNHEY, SVGAGI. This CDR3 is 16 amino acids long. The CDR3 here is CASSYMGGSYNSPLHF. CDR3 nucleotides: TGTGCCAGCAGTTATATGGGGGGCTCCTATAATTCACCCCTCCACTTT.

The V gene is TRBV13, the J gene TRBJ2-1; 9 bases are shared with TRBD1. The CDR3 is made up of 19 amino acids. Germline CDR1 PRHDT, CDR2 FYEKMQ (reference sequence). Trimming cost V 0 bases and J 0 bases; bases outside gene matches: 9. The CDR3 DNA sequence: TGTGCCAGCAGCTTAGGGTGGACAGGGGCCGGGAGCTCCTACAATGAGCAGTTCTTC. It codes for CASSLGWTGAGSSYNEQFF.

The CDR3 nucleotides are TGTGCCAGCATGCCCGGAGGAAACACCATATATTTT. Its translation: CASMPGGNTIYF. The chain recombines TRBV6-6 with TRBJ1-3, with D unresolved. CDR3 length: 12 amino acids. Germline lookup yields CDR1 MNHNY and CDR2 SVGAGI (reference sequence). The V end lost 7 bases, the J end lost 4 bases, and 8 bases lay between the germline ends.

The chain couples TRBV6-5 to TRBJ1-4, with TRBD1 as a possible D gene (6 bases). This CDR3 spans 14 amino acids. Germline loops: CDR1 MNHEY, CDR2 SVGAGI. V shed 6 bases and J shed 7 bases, with 15 bases lying between them. In DNA form, the CDR3 reads TGTGCCAGCAGGCGGGGGGCCAGTAGTGAAAAACTGTTTTTT. Its protein is CASRRGASSEKLFF.